This is a list of T cell receptor beta chains from one sample in a study of T cells in localized non-small cell lung cancer. Measured with immunoSEQ multiplex PCR; TCRdb has only the in-frame clones, and not every one. The sample shows 25,000 to 40,000 clones, roughly 78% of them seen only once. Sequenced here: peripheral blood, sampled before any cancer treatment. The receptors come from a male donor at least 60 years old with stage II squamous cell lung carcinoma. The CDR3 runs from the conserved cysteine through the conserved F or W. A D gene is named only where the DNA matches it firmly.

len	v_gene	d_gene	j_gene	CDR3aa
12	TRBV9	-	TRBJ2-2	CASSALTGELFF
12	TRBV29-1	-	TRBJ2-1	CSVIRQSNEQFF
13	TRBV19	-	TRBJ1-1	CASSIVGDTEAFF
16	TRBV9	-	TRBJ1-6	CASSVDPGRGNSPLHF
15	TRBV18	-	TRBJ1-1	CASSPQTALNTEAFF
14	TRBV5-1	-	TRBJ2-1	CASSSGQLYNEQFF
15	TRBV27	-	TRBJ2-3	CASSPASLSTDTQYF
15	TRBV7-2	TRBD2	TRBJ2-3	CASSRTSGKADTQYF
14	TRBV18	TRBD1	TRBJ1-5	CASSPGQGDQPQHF
17	TRBV29-1	TRBD2	TRBJ2-1	CSVVAAGGQSSYNGQFF
16	TRBV11-2	TRBD1	TRBJ2-7	CASSFTGGKRSYEQYF
13	TRBV5-1	TRBD2	TRBJ2-7	CASSLRGGYEQYF